These T cell receptor beta chains were read from a single sample in a study of T cell repertoires in cytomegalovirus infection. TCRdb re-called the reads through MiXCR, storing one row per CDR3 protein. The sample records approximately 470,000 distinct CDR3 sequences, more than 40% being singletons. No antigen has been identified for these receptors. The input for sequencing was cultured PBMCs, taken from culture after CMV antigen stimulation. The receptor source for this set is a human donor in good health (CMV status not recorded). Some clones in this sample may be carry-over from other donors' samples. Each CDR3 is given with its conserved first and last residue. Fields, in order: clone size, V gene, J gene, D gene, CDR3 protein, CDR3 DNA. The D gene is left open where the match is weak. Some rows have no size entry. The others give once, few or many, or a class for an expanded clone.

>many|TRBV12-3/TRBV12-4|TRBJ1-3|NA
CASSLGASGNTIYF
TGTGCCAGCAGCTTAGGAGCGAGCGGAAACACCATATATTTT
>few|TRBV10-3|TRBJ2-7|NA
CAISESRGPTYEQYF
TGTGCCATCAGTGAGTCGCGGGGACCCACCTACGAGCAGTACTTC
>once|TRBV18|TRBJ1-5|NA
CASSPDRANQPQHF
TGTGCCAGCTCACCGGACAGAGCCAATCAGCCCCAGCATTTT
>NA|TRBV7-2|TRBJ2-4|TRBD1
CASSYPKGQIAKNIQYF
TGTGCCAGCAGCTACCCCAAGGGACAGATAGCCAAAAACATTCAGTACTTC
>NA|TRBV20-1|TRBJ2-7|NA
CSASHAKAGSYEQYF
TGCAGTGCTAGCCACGCGAAAGCGGGCTCCTACGAGCAGTACTTC
>NA|TRBV10-3|TRBJ1-2|NA
CAISEFAEYGYTF
TGTGCCATCAGTGAGTTTGCGGAGTATGGCTACACCTTC
>NA|TRBV12-3/TRBV12-4|TRBJ1-3|NA
CASSFGRASGNTIYF
TGTGCCAGCAGTTTCGGCAGGGCCTCTGGAAACACCATATATTTT
>NA|TRBV7-9|TRBJ1-2|NA
CASSPDAGNGYTF
TGTGCCAGCAGCCCAGACGCGGGTAATGGCTACACCTTC
>NA|TRBV20-1|TRBJ2-7|TRBD2
CSIYSGRAYEQYF
TGCAGTATTTATAGCGGGAGGGCCTACGAGCAGTACTTC
>NA|TRBV18|TRBJ2-1|TRBD1
CASSYTGASYNEQFF
TGTGCCAGCTCATATACAGGGGCATCCTACAATGAGCAGTTCTTC
>few|TRBV11-2|TRBJ1-4|TRBD1
CASSLAGTGLRNEKLFF
TGTGCCAGCAGCTTAGCCGGGACAGGCCTCCGTAATGAAAAACTGTTTTTT
>NA|TRBV19|TRBJ1-4|NA
CASRGGFRTVGEKLFF
TGTGCCAGTAGGGGGGGGTTTCGGACAGTCGGTGAAAAACTGTTTTTT
>few|TRBV6-6|TRBJ2-2|TRBD2
CASSYSRASGTGELFF
TGTGCCAGCAGTTACTCGAGGGCTAGCGGCACCGGGGAGCTGTTTTTT
>NA|TRBV12-3/TRBV12-4|TRBJ2-2|TRBD2
CASSLGTSIRPGELFF
TGTGCCAGCAGTTTGGGGACTAGCATTCGTCCCGGGGAGCTGTTTTTT
>many|TRBV7-2|TRBJ2-1|NA
CASSPQIHEQFF
TGTGCCAGCAGCCCCCAGATCCATGAGCAGTTCTTC
>NA|TRBV15|TRBJ2-3|TRBD2
CATSSPLSGRADTQYF
TGTGCCACCAGCAGCCCCCTAAGCGGGAGGGCAGATACGCAGTATTTT
>NA|TRBV5-1|TRBJ2-2|NA
CASSIKTGELFF
TGCGCCAGCAGTATAAAAACCGGGGAGCTGTTTTTT